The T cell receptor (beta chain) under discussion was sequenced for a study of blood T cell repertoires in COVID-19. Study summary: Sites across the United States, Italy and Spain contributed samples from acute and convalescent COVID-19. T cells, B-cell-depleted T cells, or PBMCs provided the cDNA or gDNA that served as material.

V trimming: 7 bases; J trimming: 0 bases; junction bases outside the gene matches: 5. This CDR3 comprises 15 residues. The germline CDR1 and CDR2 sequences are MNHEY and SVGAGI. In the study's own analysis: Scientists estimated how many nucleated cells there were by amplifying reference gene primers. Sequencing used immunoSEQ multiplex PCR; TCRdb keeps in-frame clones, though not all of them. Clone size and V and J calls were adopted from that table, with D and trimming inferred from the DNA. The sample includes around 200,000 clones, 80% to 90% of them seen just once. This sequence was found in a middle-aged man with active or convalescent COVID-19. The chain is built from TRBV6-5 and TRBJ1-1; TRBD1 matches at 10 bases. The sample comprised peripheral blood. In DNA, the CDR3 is TGTGCCAGCATCGCGGACAGGGGGATGAACACTGAAGCTTTCTTT. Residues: CASIADRGMNTEAFF.